The 30 T cell receptor beta chains reported below all come from one sample, sequenced in a study of cytomegalovirus exposure and HLA in healthy donors listed by TCRdb under 2017. The library was produced with the immunoSEQ multiplex PCR assay. The multiplex PCR relied on a mix of 60 forward primers for TCR Vbeta segments and 13 reverse primers for TCR Jbeta segments. TCRdb took this table from immuneACCESS and kept in-frame rearrangements with V and J called. Such tables lack part of the clones; where checked against another copy, unresolved V genes explain under half of the gap, and the rest is unexplained. Across this sample there are some 120,000 clones, with more than 75% seen only once. The top ten clonotypes cover approximately 10% of the sample. Material for sequencing was PBMCs. These receptors all come from a man aged 30 to 39 in good health and CMV-seropositive.

The chain uses TRBV6-4 and TRBJ1-4; D is uncertain. Germline V gene lookup returns CDR1 MRHNA and CDR2 SNTAGT. V lost 1 base and J lost 5, with 8 bases in between. The CDR3 loop spans 14 amino acids. The CDR3 sequence is CASSDCRRNEKLFF. CDR3 sequence (DNA): TGTGCCAGCAGTGACTGTAGGAGGAATGAAAAACTGTTTTTT.

The rearrangement joins TRBV12-5 to TRBJ2-7; D not resolved. Germline CDR1 is LGHNT and CDR2 is FRNRAP. The V and J ends lost 5 bases and 3 bases respectively, with 8 bases between them. The CDR3 has 12 residues. CDR3 nucleotides: TGTGCTAGTGGTCCCGGTGTCTACGAGCAGTACTTC. Translated, it gives CASGPGVYEQYF.

This sequence joins TRBV30 and TRBJ2-5; 7 bases fit TRBD1. The CDR3 is 14 amino acids. After removal of 0 bases from V and 2 bases from J, the junction contained 3 bases not matched to a gene. The germline V gene has CDR1 GTSNPN and CDR2 SVGIG (reference sequence). CDR3: CAWSVPGGQETQYF. The CDR3 DNA is TGTGCCTGGAGTGTACCAGGGGGACAAGAGACCCAGTACTTC.

This clone has a handful of counts. This chain uses TRBV30 with TRBJ1-5, with TRBD1 matching 8 bases. Germline CDR1 GTSNPN, CDR2 SVGIG (reference sequence). Losses at the gene ends were 7 bases for V and 4 bases for J; bases not matched to a gene: 6. CDR3 length: 13 amino acids. CDR3 coding DNA: TGTGCCTATGACAGGGGATGGAATCAGCCCCAGCATTTT. Encoded protein: CAYDRGWNQPQHF. Filled out from reference TRBV30 and TRBJ1-5, the complete variable domain reads SQTIHQWPATLVQPVGSPLSLECTVEGTSNPNLYWYRQAAGRGLQLLFYSVGIGQISSEVPQNLSASRPQDRQFILSSKKLLLSDSGFYLCAYDRGWNQPQHFGDGTRLSIL.

The chain is built from TRBV19 and TRBJ1-5; a weak D match, TRBD1 (6 bases). V was trimmed by 6 bases and J by 4 bases, leaving 13 bases between them. This CDR3 comprises 14 residues. Germline V gene lookup returns CDR1 LNHDA and CDR2 SQIVND (reference sequence). The CDR3 DNA reads as TGTGCCAGTAGCTTTACAGGGACAAATCAGCCCCAGCATTTT. Protein product: CASSFTGTNQPQHF.

This rearrangement joins TRBV27 to TRBJ2-7; 7 nucleotides match TRBD2. Germline V gives CDR1 MNHEY, CDR2 SMNVEV (reference sequence). The CDR3 is made up of 15 amino acids. Germline trimming cut 5 bases from V and 7 bases from J; bases unmatched to any gene: 14. The CDR3 nucleotides read TGTGCCAGCAGTCCCCGGATGGGAGGGTCGGGGGAGCAGTACTTC. Its protein product is CASSPRMGGSGEQYF.

The V and J genes are TRBV25-1 and TRBJ1-6, with TRBD1 identical over 9 bases. Trimming cost V 5 bases and J 8 bases; bases outside gene matches: 7. Germline V gene data show CDR1 as MGHDK and CDR2 as SYGVNS. This CDR3 region has 15 residues. CDR3 region: CASSKGQGLDSPLHF. In nucleotides, the CDR3 is TGTGCCAGCAGTAAGGGACAGGGATTAGATTCACCCCTCCACTTT.

The chain uses TRBV6-6 and TRBJ1-1, with D possibly matching TRBD1 (6 bases). CDR1 MNHNY and CDR2 SVGAGI come from the germline V gene (reference sequence). V was shortened by 7 bases and J by 3 bases, with 15 bases between the two germline ends. The CDR3 loop spans 14 amino acids. CDR3 in DNA: TGTGCCAGCACTTTACAGGGTGGGGACACTGAAGCTTTCTTT. Translation gives CASTLQGGDTEAFF.

This clone was observed a few times. The V and J genes are TRBV5-1 and TRBJ2-1; 12 positions agree with TRBD2. V dropped 5 bases and J dropped 8; count of bases not matched to a gene: 5. Germline loops: CDR1 SGHRS, CDR2 YFSETQ. The CDR3 has 14 residues. CDR3: CASRTSGSFDEQFF. For the CDR3, the DNA is TGCGCCAGCAGGACTAGCGGGAGTTTTGATGAGCAGTTCTTC. Based on the CDR3 plus reference TRBV5-1 and TRBJ2-1, the full variable domain is KAGVTQTPRYLIKTRGQQVTLSCSPISGHRSVSWYQQTPGQGLQFLFEYFSETQRNKGNFPGRFSGRQFSNSRSEMNVSTLELGDSALYLCASRTSGSFDEQFFGPGTRLTVL.

This chain uses TRBV4-3 with TRBJ2-1, with 8 nucleotides matching TRBD2. Trimming cost V 0 bases and J 6 bases; bases outside gene matches: 4. CDR1 and CDR2 (germline): LGHNA, YSLEER. The CDR3 has 15 amino acids. DNA of the CDR3: TGCGCCAGCAGCCAAGATCGAACTAGCGGCAATGAGCAGTTCTTC. Translated: CASSQDRTSGNEQFF.

The chain joins TRBV12-5 to TRBJ2-5; TRBD2 matches 16 bases. V trimming: 6 bases; J trimming: 4 bases; junction bases outside the gene matches: 2. CDR1 is LGHNT, CDR2 FRNRAP, per germline. CDR3 length: 15 amino acids. In DNA, the CDR3 is TGTGCTAGTGGGGGACTAGCGGGAGGGCGAGAGACCCAGTACTTC. The encoded protein is CASGGLAGGRETQYF.

V usage is TRBV7-6 and J usage is TRBJ2-5; D remains ambiguous. CDR1 and CDR2 (germline): SGHVS, FNYEAQ. CDR3 length: 15 residues. Trimming stripped 0 bases from V and 1 base from J, with 9 bases between. CDR3 sequence: CASSLAQRSQETQYF. The DNA of the CDR3 is TGTGCCAGCAGCTTAGCGCAGAGGTCCCAAGAGACCCAGTACTTC.

The CDR3 DNA reads as TGCGCCAGCAGCCAAGTGGGGTCGGGAGCAGCGGATACGCAGTATTTT. Its translation is CASSQVGSGAADTQYF. The rearrangement joins TRBV4-3 to TRBJ2-3; perhaps TRBD2 as D (6 bases). Germline CDR1 is LGHNA and CDR2 is YSLEER. The germline V and J ends were trimmed by 1 base and 6 bases, with 17 bases remaining between them. The CDR3 is made up of 16 amino acids.

The chain links TRBV27 to TRBJ2-7; TRBD1 is a possible D gene (6 bases). Germline V gives CDR1 MNHEY, CDR2 SMNVEV (reference sequence). The CDR3 spans 14 residues. With 7 bases removed from V and 6 bases from J, the gap between germline ends came to 19 bases. The CDR3 region has the DNA TGTGCCAGCAAACCGTCAGGGGCGTCCGCCGAGCAGTACTTC. It codes for CASKPSGASAEQYF.

This clone has only a few counts. This chain uses TRBV6-6 with TRBJ2-7; TRBD1 matches 7 bases. J lost 2 bases, V lost 4 bases, and 2 bases had no gene match. The germline gives CDR1 MNHNY, CDR2 SVGAGI (reference sequence). The CDR3 covers 13 residues. The CDR3 is CASSSDRPYEQYF. The CDR3 region has the DNA TGTGCCAGCAGTTCGGACAGGCCCTACGAGCAGTACTTC.

This chain connects TRBV5-1 to TRBJ1-1, with 8 bases identical to TRBD1. V lost 3 bases to trimming and J lost 1 base; unmatched junction nucleotides: 5. Germline V gives CDR1 SGHRS, CDR2 YFSETQ. This CDR3 is built from 15 residues. CDR3 amino acids: CASSSSGTGNTEAFF. CDR3 DNA: TGCGCCAGCAGCTCCTCCGGGACAGGGAACACTGAAGCTTTCTTT. The entire variable domain, with the rest obtained from reference TRBV5-1 and TRBJ1-1, is as follows: KAGVTQTPRYLIKTRGQQVTLSCSPISGHRSVSWYQQTPGQGLQFLFEYFSETQRNKGNFPGRFSGRQFSNSRSEMNVSTLELGDSALYLCASSSSGTGNTEAFFGQGTRLTVV.

This sequence joins TRBV10-3 and TRBJ2-1; D is undetermined. The CDR3 totals 11 residues. Per germline, CDR1 ENHRY and CDR2 SYGVKD. The germline V and J ends were trimmed by 8 bases and 6 bases, with 8 bases remaining between them. The CDR3 DNA reads as TGTGCCATCGCGGCCCTCAATGAGCAGTTCTTC. Translation: CAIAALNEQFF.

The CDR3 DNA reads TGCGCCAGCAGCTTAGACAGCTCTGGGGCCAACGTCCTGACTTTC. It is translated as CASSLDSSGANVLTF. The chain has TRBV5-1 and TRBJ2-6; the D gene is possibly TRBD1 (5 bases). CDR1 and CDR2 from the germline V gene are SGHRS and YFSETQ. This CDR3 contains 15 residues. Deletions cut 2 bases from V and 0 bases from J, with 6 bases between.

The chain links TRBV4-1 to TRBJ2-7, with D maybe TRBD2 (6 bases). The V and J ends lost 4 bases and 1 base respectively, with 23 bases between them. CDR1 and CDR2 (germline): MGHRA, YSYEKL. The CDR3 contains 18 residues. CDR3 DNA sequence: TGCGCCAGCAGCCTCGACCCCGGGAGCCTGGTGTTTTCCTACGAGCAGTACTTC. It yields the protein CASSLDPGSLVFSYEQYF.

V gene TRBV4-1 combines with J gene TRBJ1-1; no firm D call. Per germline, CDR1 MGHRA and CDR2 YSYEKL. The CDR3 runs to 14 residues. The V and J ends lost 0 bases and 2 bases respectively, with 7 bases between them. The CDR3 coding sequence is TGCGCCAGCAGCCAAGATCCAGAAAACACTGAAGCTTTCTTT. Protein: CASSQDPENTEAFF.

The genes are TRBV6-5 and TRBJ2-1, with a possible D match to TRBD2 (7 bases). The CDR3 is 15 amino acids. V was clipped by 3 bases and J by 4 bases, with 13 bases between them. Per germline, CDR1 MNHEY and CDR2 SVGAGI. The CDR3 protein is CASSYRRGGYNEQFF. The CDR3 nucleotides read TGTGCCAGCAGTTATCGGAGGGGGGGATACAATGAGCAGTTCTTC.

This chain connects TRBV6-5 to TRBJ1-4, with D uncertain. This CDR3 is 10 amino acids long. The germline CDR1 and CDR2 sequences are MNHEY and SVGAGI. V lost 10 bases and J lost 8, with 8 bases in between. The DNA for the CDR3 is TGTGCCACCTTTAGAGAAAAACTGTTTTTT. Amino acid sequence: CATFREKLFF.

This clone was seen more than once but under ten times. The chain couples TRBV6-4 to TRBJ2-2; TRBD2 is a possible D gene (6 bases). Germline CDR1 MRHNA, CDR2 SNTAGT. The CDR3 extends over 13 amino acids. V lost 1 base to trimming and J lost 6 bases, with 6 bases between them. The CDR3 region has the DNA TGTGCCAGCAGTGACTGGGAGGCCGGGGAGCTGTTTTTT. Amino acids: CASSDWEAGELFF.

The rearrangement uses TRBV11-2 and TRBJ1-6, with D perhaps TRBD1 (6 bases). This CDR3 is built from 15 residues. CDR1 and CDR2 from the germline V gene are SGHAT and FQNNGV. Trimming took 5 bases from V and 6 from J, leaving 14 bases between them. CDR3 sequence reads: CASSPPGHVNSPLHF. The CDR3 nucleotides are TGTGCCAGCAGCCCCCCGGGACATGTTAATTCACCCCTCCACTTT.

This sequence joins TRBV6-5 and TRBJ2-1; 8 bases are shared with TRBD1. Trimming at V came to 5 bases and at J to 9 bases, leaving 3 bases not matched to a gene. There are 12 residues in the CDR3. Germline lookup yields CDR1 MNHEY and CDR2 SVGAGI. In DNA, the CDR3 is TGTGCCAGCAGTAGGACAGGGTTTGAGCAGTTCTTC. Its protein is CASSRTGFEQFF.

The J gene is TRBJ2-7, the V gene TRBV11-2; perhaps TRBD1 as D (6 bases). This CDR3 spans 14 amino acids. V gave up 7 bases and J gave up 3 bases, with 16 bases separating them. Germline V gene data show CDR1 as SGHAT and CDR2 as FQNNGV. The CDR3 nucleotides are TGTGCCAGCAAGACCGGGACATATCACTACGAGCAGTACTTC. It specifies CASKTGTYHYEQYF.

The CDR3 region has the DNA TGTGCCAGCAGTTACGAACCAGGGGGTAACTATGGCTACACCTTC. This encodes CASSYEPGGNYGYTF. The chain employs TRBV6-5 and TRBJ1-2, with 7 bases lining up with TRBD1. There are 15 residues in the CDR3. V was clipped by 2 bases and J by 1 base; unmatched bases: 4. Germline CDR1 and CDR2: MNHEY and SVGAGI.

The chain combines TRBV6-1 with TRBJ1-5; a possible D gene is TRBD1 (5 bases). Germline V lookup: CDR1 MNHNS, CDR2 SASEGT. The CDR3 covers 15 residues. The ends were cut back, 5 bases at V and 3 bases at J, with 14 bases in the middle. Here the CDR3 reads CASSLGPQHNQPQHF. Written as DNA, the CDR3 is TGTGCCAGCAGTTTGGGGCCTCAGCACAATCAGCCCCAGCATTTT.

The chain combines TRBV11-2 with TRBJ2-5; 7 bases align to TRBD1. Germline assignment: CDR1 SGHAT and CDR2 FQNNGV. Germline trimming cut 1 base from V and 4 bases from J; bases unmatched to any gene: 12. The CDR3 has 17 amino acids. This CDR3 reads CASSLVVAGRGRETQYF. The CDR3 coding sequence is TGTGCCAGCAGCTTAGTCGTGGCAGGCAGGGGGAGAGAGACCCAGTACTTC.

This clone was detected only a few times. CDR3 region: CASSRWLRDRGDYGYTF. In DNA form, the CDR3 reads TGTGCCAGTAGTAGGTGGCTCCGGGACAGGGGGGACTATGGCTACACCTTC. The V and J genes are TRBV19 and TRBJ1-2, with 11 positions matching TRBD1. CDR3 size: 17 residues. Germline CDR1 reads LNHDA; CDR2 reads SQIVND (reference sequence). Losses at the gene ends were 4 bases for V and 3 bases for J; bases not matched to a gene: 10.